The present entry profiles one TCR beta chain with its context. The limits of the CDR3 on the DNA are not certain, so only TCRdb's listed CDR3 is given. This sample is part of a study of blood T cell repertoires in COVID-19. For the study at large: The United States, Italy and Spain provided the acute and convalescent COVID-19 samples.

Per the original methods: Counts of nucleated cells, estimated from reference gene primer amplification, were obtained. Sequencing used immunoSEQ multiplex PCR; TCRdb keeps in-frame clones, though not all of them. D and trimming come from the DNA, and the V and J calls and clone size come from that table. Here the sample spans more than 45,000 clones, 86% being singletons. The CDR3 totals 15 residues, both ends included. Looked up from germline, CDR1 is SGHDT and CDR2 is YYEEEE. The TCR originated in an older man with acute or convalescent COVID-19. The chain combines TRBV5-6 with TRBJ1-4; TRBD1, the table's D call, was not compared with the DNA. Input material: peripheral blood. The chain's CDR3 is CASSLVGQGSSTLSF.